This T cell receptor beta chain was retrieved from a study of technical replicates of blood from a few donors. Data came from immunoSEQ multiplex PCR; TCRdb stores just in-frame clones and leaves some out. The sample holds about 89,000 clones; approximately 94% are singletons and the top ten take more than 0.2%. This TCR derives from a human donor in good health. The sample was T cells isolated from PBMCs.

The CDR3 DNA reads TGCGCCAGCAGCTTAAGCGGGAGGGCCAGCGGTGAGCAGTTCTTC. Its protein is CASSLSGRASGEQFF. The gene calls are TRBV5-1 and TRBJ2-1; 10 nucleotides align to TRBD2. CDR1 and CDR2 from the germline V gene are SGHRS and YFSETQ. Losses at the gene ends were 2 bases for V and 9 bases for J; bases not matched to a gene: 8. There are 15 residues in the CDR3.